One sample yielded the 16 T cell receptor beta chains listed below, sequenced in a study of blood T cell repertoires in COVID-19. Sequenced by immunoSEQ multiplex PCR; TCRdb stores in-frame clones only, minus some. The sample holds fewer than 600,000 clones, around nine tenths seen once. The source material was PBMCs or T cells enriched from blood (not recorded which). The receptors originated from a woman in her thirties or forties who had recovered from COVID-19.

This clone has a handful of counts. The chain joins TRBV3-1 (or the pseudogene TRBV3-2) to TRBJ2-1; 13 nucleotides match TRBD2. Germline CDR1 and CDR2: LGHDT and YNNKEL (reference sequence). CDR3 length equals 15 residues. V shed 4 bases and J 8 bases; nucleotides not matched to a gene: 5. In DNA form, the CDR3 reads TGTGCCAGCAGCCTACTAGCGGGAGGGCCGGATGAGCAGTTCTTC. Residues: CASSLLAGGPDEQFF.

The sample holds a few counts of this clone. The V call is TRBV7-2, the J call TRBJ1-5; 8 bases fit TRBD1. Germline-derived CDR1 and CDR2 are SGHTA and FQGNSA. The V segment lost 5 bases and the J segment 5 bases; nucleotides outside the gene matches: 5. The CDR3 runs 14 residues. CDR3 residues: CASSPSTGDQPQHF. DNA for the CDR3: TGTGCCAGCAGCCCATCGACAGGGGATCAGCCCCAGCATTTT.

This clone has just one count. The chain couples TRBV3-1 (or the pseudogene TRBV3-2) to TRBJ1-2; D possibly corresponds to TRBD1 (6 bases). CDR1 is LGHDT and CDR2 is YNNKEL in the germline V gene (reference sequence). Deletions cut 4 bases from V and 3 bases from J, with 21 bases between. The CDR3 is 17 residues long. CDR3 region: CASSRDLGQMKHYGYTF. The CDR3 coding sequence is TGTGCCAGCAGCCGGGATCTAGGACAGATGAAGCACTATGGCTACACCTTC.

This clone was counted once. V usage is TRBV4-3 and J usage is TRBJ2-2, with 8 bases that match TRBD2. The germline gives CDR1 LGHNA, CDR2 YSLEER. The V gene end was trimmed by 0 bases and the J gene end by 7 bases; junction bases not matched to a gene: 13. The CDR3 has 18 amino acids. The CDR3 spells CASSQDFTAGAFGGELFF. The CDR3 DNA follows: TGCGCCAGCAGCCAAGATTTTACAGCGGGGGCATTTGGCGGGGAGCTGTTTTTT.

The chain employs TRBV27 and TRBJ1-2; 7 nucleotides agree with TRBD1. The CDR3 covers 15 residues. J was trimmed by 7 bases and V by 0 bases; bases with no gene match: 8. CDR1 and CDR2 (germline): MNHEY, SMNVEV (reference sequence). The CDR3 DNA reads TGTGCCAGCAGTTTATCCCCAGGGGGAGGTTCTGGCTACACCTTC. Translation gives CASSLSPGGGSGYTF.

The chain is built from TRBV10-2 and TRBJ2-7; D unclear. CDR3 length: 16 residues. V lost 2 bases and J 7 bases, leaving 21 bases between the germline ends. The germline gives CDR1 WSHSY, CDR2 SAAADI. The CDR3 loop is CASSEKSTASPREQYF. CDR3 sequence (DNA): TGCGCCAGCAGTGAGAAATCAACAGCATCACCTCGTGAGCAGTACTTC.

V is TRBV29-1 and J is TRBJ2-1, with 7 nucleotides matching TRBD1. J gave up 3 bases and V 5 bases, and 4 bases lay outside the gene matches. In germline, CDR1 is SQVTM, CDR2 ANQGSEA. The CDR3 extends over 13 amino acids. The CDR3 is CSVRRGNYNEQFF. The CDR3 DNA reads TGCAGCGTTCGCAGGGGGAACTACAATGAGCAGTTCTTC.

The chain links TRBV3-1 (or the pseudogene TRBV3-2) to TRBJ2-2; the match to TRBD2 covers 7 bases. Germline V lookup: CDR1 LGHDT, CDR2 YNNKEL (reference sequence). The CDR3 totals 17 residues. V gave up 1 base and J gave up 5 bases; unmatched junction bases: 10. CDR3 DNA: TGTGCCAGCAGCCAAGTAACAGGCGGGGGAAGAACCGGGGAGCTGTTTTTT. Its protein product is CASSQVTGGGRTGELFF.

The chain has TRBV11-3 and TRBJ2-1; TRBD2 is a possible D gene (5 bases). Germline CDR1 is SGHNT and CDR2 is YENEEA. The CDR3 contains 15 residues. Trimming pared 1 base from V and 0 bases from J, leaving 7 bases between. The CDR3 sequence is CASSLADFSYNEQFF. The CDR3 DNA is TGTGCCAGCAGCTTAGCGGACTTCTCCTACAATGAGCAGTTCTTC.

The chain has TRBV7-8 and TRBJ2-2, with 8 bases fitting TRBD1. The CDR3 runs 15 residues. In germline, CDR1 is SGHVS, CDR2 FQNEAQ. The junction had 3 bases not matched to a gene; V was cut back by 1 base and J by 5 bases. This CDR3 is CASSLGQGTTGELFF. The CDR3 coding sequence is TGTGCCAGCAGCTTAGGACAGGGGACAACCGGGGAGCTGTTTTTT. The full variable domain, its missing parts supplied by reference TRBV7-8 and TRBJ2-2, is GAGVSQSPRYKVAKRGQDVALRCDPISGHVSLFWYQQALGQGPEFLTYFQNEAQLDKSGLPSDRFFAERPEGSVSTLKIQRTQQEDSAVYLCASSLGQGTTGELFFGEGSRLTVL.

The chain couples TRBV2 to TRBJ1-1; D gene uncertain. The CDR3 runs 13 residues. Trimming cost V 4 bases and J 1 base, with 7 bases left between them. Germline CDR1 is SNHLY and CDR2 is FYNNEI. The CDR3 coding sequence is TGTGCCAGCAGTGCCGACAAGAACACTGAAGCTTTCTTT. Translation: CASSADKNTEAFF.

The CDR3 region is CATSDRGGEQFF. The CDR3 coding sequence is TGTGCCACCAGTGATAGGGGGGGTGAGCAGTTCTTC. The gene calls are TRBV24-1 and TRBJ2-1; TRBD2 might be the D (7 bases). Germline V gene lookup returns CDR1 KGHDR and CDR2 SFDVKD. V gave up 3 bases and J gave up 9 bases, with 8 bases separating them. This CDR3 comprises 12 residues.

The chain links TRBV6-5 to TRBJ2-1; the match to TRBD1 covers 8 bases. The V gene's germline CDR1 is MNHEY and CDR2 SVGAGI. The junction had 4 bases not matched to a gene; V was cut back by 6 bases and J by 6 bases. The CDR3 is 13 residues long. The DNA of the CDR3 is TGTGCCAGCAGGCAGGGGGCATCCAATGAGCAGTTCTTC. Protein: CASRQGASNEQFF.

This rearrangement joins TRBV4-3 to TRBJ1-4; TRBD1 is a possible D gene (6 bases). From germline, CDR1 is LGHNA and CDR2 YSLEER. There are 16 residues in the CDR3. V was trimmed by 1 base and J by 8 bases, leaving 17 bases between them. The CDR3 DNA reads as TGCGCCAGCAGCCAAGGTCCCAGGGGCGGGGGCGAAAAACTGTTTTTT. It translates to CASSQGPRGGGEKLFF.

Here the CDR3 DNA reads TGCGCCAGCAGCCCCCTACAGGGCCCAGATACGCAGTATTTT. It translates to CASSPLQGPDTQYF. This chain links TRBV4-1 with TRBJ2-3; a weak D match, TRBD1 (6 bases). The CDR3 has 14 amino acids. CDR1 is MGHRA and CDR2 is YSYEKL in the germline V gene. Trimming left V 4 bases short and J 4 bases short, with 12 bases between.

The V gene is TRBV10-1, the J gene TRBJ2-3; 13 bases map to TRBD2. Germline V gene sequence: CDR1 WNHNN, CDR2 SYGVQD (reference sequence). The CDR3 extends over 13 amino acids. Losses at the gene ends were 3 bases for V and 14 bases for J; bases not matched to a gene: 5. Written as DNA, the CDR3 is TGCGCCAGCAGTGAACTAGCGGGAGGGCCCTCGTATTTT. Its protein product is CASSELAGGPSYF.